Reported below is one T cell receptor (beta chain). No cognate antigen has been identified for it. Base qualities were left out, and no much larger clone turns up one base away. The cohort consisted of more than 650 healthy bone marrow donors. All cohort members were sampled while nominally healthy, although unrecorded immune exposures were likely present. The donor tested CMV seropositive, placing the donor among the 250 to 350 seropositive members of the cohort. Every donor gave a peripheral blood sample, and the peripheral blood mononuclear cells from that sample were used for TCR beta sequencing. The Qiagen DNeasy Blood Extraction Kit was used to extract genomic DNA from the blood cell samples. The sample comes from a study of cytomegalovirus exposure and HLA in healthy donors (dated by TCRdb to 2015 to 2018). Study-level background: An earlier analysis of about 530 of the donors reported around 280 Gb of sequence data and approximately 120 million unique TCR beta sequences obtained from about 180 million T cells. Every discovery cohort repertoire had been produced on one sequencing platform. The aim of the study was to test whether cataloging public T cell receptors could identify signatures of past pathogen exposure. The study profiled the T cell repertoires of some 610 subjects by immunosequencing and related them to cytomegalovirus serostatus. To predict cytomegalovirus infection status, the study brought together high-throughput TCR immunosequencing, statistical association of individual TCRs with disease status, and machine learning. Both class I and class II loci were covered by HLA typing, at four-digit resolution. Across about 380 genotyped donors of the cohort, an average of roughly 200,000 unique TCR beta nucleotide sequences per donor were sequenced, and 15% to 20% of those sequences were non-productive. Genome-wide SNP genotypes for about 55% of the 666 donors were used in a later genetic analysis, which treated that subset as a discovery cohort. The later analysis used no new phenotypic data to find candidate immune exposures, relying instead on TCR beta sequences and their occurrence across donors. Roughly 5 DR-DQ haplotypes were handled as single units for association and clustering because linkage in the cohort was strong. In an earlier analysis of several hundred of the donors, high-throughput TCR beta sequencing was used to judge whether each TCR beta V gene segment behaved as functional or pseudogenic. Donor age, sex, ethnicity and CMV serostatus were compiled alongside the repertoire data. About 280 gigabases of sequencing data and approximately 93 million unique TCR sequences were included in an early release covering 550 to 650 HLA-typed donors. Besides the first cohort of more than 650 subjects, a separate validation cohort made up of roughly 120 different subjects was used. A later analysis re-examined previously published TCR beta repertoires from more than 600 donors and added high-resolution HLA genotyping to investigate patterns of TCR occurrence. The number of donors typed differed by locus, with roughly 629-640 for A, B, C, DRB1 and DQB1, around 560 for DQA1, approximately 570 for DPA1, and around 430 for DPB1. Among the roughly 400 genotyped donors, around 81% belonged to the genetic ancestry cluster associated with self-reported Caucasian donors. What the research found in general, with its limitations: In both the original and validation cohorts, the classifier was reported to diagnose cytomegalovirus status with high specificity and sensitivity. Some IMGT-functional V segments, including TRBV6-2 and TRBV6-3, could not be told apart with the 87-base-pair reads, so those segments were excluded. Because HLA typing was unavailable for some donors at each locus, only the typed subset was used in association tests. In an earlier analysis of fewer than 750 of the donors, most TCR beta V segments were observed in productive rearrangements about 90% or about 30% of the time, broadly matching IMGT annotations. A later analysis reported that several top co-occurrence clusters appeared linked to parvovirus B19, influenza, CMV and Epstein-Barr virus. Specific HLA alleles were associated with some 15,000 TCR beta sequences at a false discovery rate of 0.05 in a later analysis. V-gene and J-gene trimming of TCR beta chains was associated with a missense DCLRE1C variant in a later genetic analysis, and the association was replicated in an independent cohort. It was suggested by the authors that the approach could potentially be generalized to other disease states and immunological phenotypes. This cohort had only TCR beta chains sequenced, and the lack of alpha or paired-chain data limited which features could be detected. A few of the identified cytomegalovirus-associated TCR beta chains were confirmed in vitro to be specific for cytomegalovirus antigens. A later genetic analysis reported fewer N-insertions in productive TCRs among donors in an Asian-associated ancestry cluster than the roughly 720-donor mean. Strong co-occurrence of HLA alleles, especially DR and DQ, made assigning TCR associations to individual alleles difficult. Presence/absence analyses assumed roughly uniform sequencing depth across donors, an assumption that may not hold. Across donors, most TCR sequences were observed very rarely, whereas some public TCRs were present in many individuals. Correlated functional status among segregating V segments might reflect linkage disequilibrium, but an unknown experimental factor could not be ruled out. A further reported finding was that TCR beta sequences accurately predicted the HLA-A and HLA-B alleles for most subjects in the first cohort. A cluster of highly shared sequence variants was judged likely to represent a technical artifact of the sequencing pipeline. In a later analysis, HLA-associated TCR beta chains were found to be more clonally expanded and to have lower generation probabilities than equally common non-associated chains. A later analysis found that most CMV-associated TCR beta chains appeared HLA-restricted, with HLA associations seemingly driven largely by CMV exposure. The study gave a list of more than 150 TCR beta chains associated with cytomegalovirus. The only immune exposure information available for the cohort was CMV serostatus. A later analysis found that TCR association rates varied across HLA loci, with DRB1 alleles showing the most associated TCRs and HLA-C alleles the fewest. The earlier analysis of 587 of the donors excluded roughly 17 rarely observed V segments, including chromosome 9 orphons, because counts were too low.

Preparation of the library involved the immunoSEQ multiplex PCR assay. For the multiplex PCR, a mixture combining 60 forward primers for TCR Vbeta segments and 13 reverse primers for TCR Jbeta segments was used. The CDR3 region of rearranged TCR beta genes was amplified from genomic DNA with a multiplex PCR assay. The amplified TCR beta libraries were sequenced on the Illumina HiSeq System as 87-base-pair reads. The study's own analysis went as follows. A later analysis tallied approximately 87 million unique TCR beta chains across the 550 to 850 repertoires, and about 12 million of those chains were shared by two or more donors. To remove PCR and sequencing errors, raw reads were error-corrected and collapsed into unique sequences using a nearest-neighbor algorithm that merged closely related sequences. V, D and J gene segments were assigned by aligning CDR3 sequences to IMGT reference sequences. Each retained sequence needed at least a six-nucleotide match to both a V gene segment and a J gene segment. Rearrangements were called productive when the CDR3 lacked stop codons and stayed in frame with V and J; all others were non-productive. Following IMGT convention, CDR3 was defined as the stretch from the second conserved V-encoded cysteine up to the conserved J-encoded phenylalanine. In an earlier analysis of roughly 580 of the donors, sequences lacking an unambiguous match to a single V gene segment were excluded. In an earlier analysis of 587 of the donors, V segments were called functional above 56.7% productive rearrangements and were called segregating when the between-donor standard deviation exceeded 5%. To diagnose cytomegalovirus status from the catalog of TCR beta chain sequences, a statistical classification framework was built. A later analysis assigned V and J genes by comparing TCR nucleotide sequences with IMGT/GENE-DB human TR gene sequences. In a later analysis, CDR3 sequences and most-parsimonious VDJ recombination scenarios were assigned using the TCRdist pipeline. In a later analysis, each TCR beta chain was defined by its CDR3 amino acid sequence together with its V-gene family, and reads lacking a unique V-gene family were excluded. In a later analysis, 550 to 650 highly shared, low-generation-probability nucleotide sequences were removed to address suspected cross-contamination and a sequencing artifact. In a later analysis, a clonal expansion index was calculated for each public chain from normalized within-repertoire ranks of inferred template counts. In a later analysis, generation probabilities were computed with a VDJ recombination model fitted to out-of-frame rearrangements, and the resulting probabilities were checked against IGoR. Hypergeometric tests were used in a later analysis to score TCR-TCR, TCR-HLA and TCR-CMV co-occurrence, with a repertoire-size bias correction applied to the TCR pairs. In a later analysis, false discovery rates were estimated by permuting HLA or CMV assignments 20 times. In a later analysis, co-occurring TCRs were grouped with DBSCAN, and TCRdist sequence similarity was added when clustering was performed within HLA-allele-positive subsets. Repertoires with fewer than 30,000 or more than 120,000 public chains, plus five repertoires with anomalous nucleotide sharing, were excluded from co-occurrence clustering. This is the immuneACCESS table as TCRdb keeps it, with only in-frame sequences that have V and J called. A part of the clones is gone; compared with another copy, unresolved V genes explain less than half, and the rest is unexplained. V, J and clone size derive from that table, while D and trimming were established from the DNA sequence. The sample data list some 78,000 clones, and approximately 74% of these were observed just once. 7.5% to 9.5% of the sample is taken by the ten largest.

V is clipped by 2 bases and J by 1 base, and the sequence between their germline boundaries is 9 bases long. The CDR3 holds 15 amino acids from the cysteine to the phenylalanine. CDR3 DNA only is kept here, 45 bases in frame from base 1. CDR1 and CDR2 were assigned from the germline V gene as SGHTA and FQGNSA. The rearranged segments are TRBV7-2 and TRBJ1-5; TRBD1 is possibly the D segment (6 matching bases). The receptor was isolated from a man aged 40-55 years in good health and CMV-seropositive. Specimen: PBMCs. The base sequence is TGTGCCAGCAGCTTAAGGGGGACGAGCAATCAGCCCCAGCATTTT. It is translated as CASSLRGTSNQPQHF.